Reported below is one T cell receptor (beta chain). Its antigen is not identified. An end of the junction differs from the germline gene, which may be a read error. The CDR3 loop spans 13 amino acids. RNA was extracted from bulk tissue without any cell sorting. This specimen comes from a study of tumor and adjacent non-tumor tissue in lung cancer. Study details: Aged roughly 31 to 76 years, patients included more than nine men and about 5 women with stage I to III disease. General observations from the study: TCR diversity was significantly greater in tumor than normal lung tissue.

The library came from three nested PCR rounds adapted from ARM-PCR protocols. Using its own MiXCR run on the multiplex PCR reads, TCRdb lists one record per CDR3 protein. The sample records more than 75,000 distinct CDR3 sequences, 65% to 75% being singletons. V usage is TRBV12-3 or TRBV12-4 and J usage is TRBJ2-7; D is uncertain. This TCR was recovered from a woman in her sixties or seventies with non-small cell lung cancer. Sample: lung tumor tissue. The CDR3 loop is CASSPGPANEHYF. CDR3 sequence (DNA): TGTGCCAGCAGTCCTGGCCCCGCCAACGAGCATTACTTC.